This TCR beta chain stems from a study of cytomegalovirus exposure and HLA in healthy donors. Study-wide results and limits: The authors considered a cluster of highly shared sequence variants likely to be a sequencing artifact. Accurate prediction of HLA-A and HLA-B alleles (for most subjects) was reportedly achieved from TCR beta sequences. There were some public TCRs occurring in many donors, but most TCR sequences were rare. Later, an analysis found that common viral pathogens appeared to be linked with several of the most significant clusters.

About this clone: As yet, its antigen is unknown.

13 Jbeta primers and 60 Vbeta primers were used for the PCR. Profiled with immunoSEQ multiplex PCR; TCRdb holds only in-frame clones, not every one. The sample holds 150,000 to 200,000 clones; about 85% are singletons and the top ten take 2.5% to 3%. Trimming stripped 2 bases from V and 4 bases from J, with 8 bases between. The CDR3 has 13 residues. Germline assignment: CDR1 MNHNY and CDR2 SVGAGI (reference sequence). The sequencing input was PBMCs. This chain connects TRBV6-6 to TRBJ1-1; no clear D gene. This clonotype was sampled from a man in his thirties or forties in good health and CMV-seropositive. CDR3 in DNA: TGTGCCAGCAGTTACGGGGAGACCACTGAAGCTTTCTTT. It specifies CASSYGETTEAFF.